The 27 T cell receptor beta chains below come from one sample, sequenced in a study of T cell responses to AZD1222 COVID-19 vaccine. TCRdb keeps only in-frame clones here, not all; method: immunoSEQ multiplex PCR. The sample has some 180,000 clones, approximately 89% seen once. The source material was peripheral blood, sampled 28 days after the second AZD1222 dose. These receptors were taken from an adult who received the AZD1222 COVID-19 vaccine.

This clone has a handful of counts. V is TRBV2 and J is TRBJ1-1, with 10 bases that match TRBD1. The trim removed 10 bases at V and 6 bases at J, leaving 11 bases unmatched. The germline V gene has CDR1 SNHLY and CDR2 FYNNEI. The CDR3 contains 14 residues. CDR3 region: CATSRDRGIAEAFF. The CDR3 coding sequence is TGTGCCACGTCCCGGGACAGGGGAATCGCTGAAGCTTTCTTT. The variable domain in full, with the rest retrieved from reference TRBV2 and TRBJ1-1, is EPEVTQTPSHQVTQMGQEVILRCVPISNHLYFYWYRQILGQKVEFLVSFYNNEISEKSEIFDDQFSVERPDGSNFTLKIRSTKLEDSAMYFCATSRDRGIAEAFFGQGTRLTVV.

This chain connects TRBV10-3 to TRBJ2-5; D remains unclear. The V and J ends lost 3 bases and 9 bases respectively, with 14 bases between them. Germline V gene data show CDR1 as ENHRY and CDR2 as SYGVKD. The CDR3 runs to 13 residues. The CDR3 DNA reads as TGTGCCATCAGTGAAAGGCCGTATCTCGCCCAGTACTTC. Translation gives CAISERPYLAQYF.

The chain is built from TRBV6-5 and TRBJ1-5; D is ambiguous. V was clipped by 2 bases and J by 7 bases, with 15 bases between them. The CDR3 spans 15 residues. Germline V gene sequence: CDR1 MNHEY, CDR2 SVGAGI. CDR3 protein: CASSYGDGGAQPQHF. In nucleotides, the CDR3 is TGTGCCAGCAGTTACGGAGACGGAGGTGCCCAGCCCCAGCATTTT.

The rearrangement uses TRBV18 and TRBJ1-5; tentatively, D is TRBD1 (6 bases). The CDR3 consists of 18 residues. Trimming pared 6 bases from V and 0 bases from J, leaving 21 bases between. Looked up from germline, CDR1 is KGHSH and CDR2 is LQKENI. Here the CDR3 reads CASSGGQAPVYSNQPQHF. The CDR3 DNA sequence: TGTGCCAGCTCCGGGGGGCAGGCCCCCGTCTATAGCAATCAGCCCCAGCATTTT.

This clone was counted a single time. The rearrangement joins TRBV30 to TRBJ1-4; D remains unclear. Trimming removed 4 bases from V and 4 bases from J, with 10 bases in between. The CDR3 totals 13 residues. Germline V gene data show CDR1 as GTSNPN and CDR2 as SVGIG (reference sequence). CDR3: CAWTKQFNEKLFF. In DNA form, the CDR3 reads TGTGCCTGGACCAAACAGTTTAATGAAAAACTGTTTTTT.

The chain links TRBV4-1 to TRBJ2-7; 7 bases map to TRBD1. The CDR3 is 13 amino acids. The J segment lost 6 bases and the V segment lost 3 bases, leaving 5 bases of the junction unmatched. Germline V gene lookup returns CDR1 MGHRA and CDR2 YSYEKL. In DNA, the CDR3 is TGCGCCAGCAGCCATACCGGGACAGTCGAGCAGTACTTC. Residues: CASSHTGTVEQYF.

V and J are TRBV5-5 and TRBJ1-1; no firm D call. The CDR3 covers 14 residues. The V end lost 4 bases, the J end lost 7 bases, and 17 bases lay between the germline ends. CDR1 and CDR2 (germline): SGHKS, YYEKEE (reference sequence). The CDR3 region has the DNA TGTGCCAGCAGCCCGACACCCGGTGTTGGTGAAGCTTTCTTT. As protein: CASSPTPGVGEAFF. The full variable domain, completed using reference TRBV5-5 and TRBJ1-1, is DAGVTQSPTHLIKTRGQQVTLRCSPISGHKSVSWYQQVLGQGPQFIFQYYEKEERGRGNFPDRFSARQFPNYSSELNVNALLLGDSALYLCASSPTPGVGEAFFGQGTRLTVV.

This clone was counted a few times. This chain joins TRBV6-5 and TRBJ1-1; D may be TRBD1 (6 bases). V gave up 5 bases and J gave up 11 bases, with 18 bases separating them. Germline assignment: CDR1 MNHEY and CDR2 SVGAGI. CDR3 length equals 13 residues. The CDR3 DNA sequence: TGTGCCAGCAGTCCACTACGGCAGGGGAGGGCTTTCTTT. Its translation: CASSPLRQGRAFF.

V is TRBV29-1 and J is TRBJ2-7; the D gene is possibly TRBD1 (7 bases). The germline V gene has CDR1 SQVTM and CDR2 ANQGSEA. With 0 bases removed from V and 4 bases from J, the gap between germline ends came to 16 bases. The length of the CDR3 is 15 residues. The chain's CDR3 is CSVEDRAGGTYEQYF. CDR3 in DNA: TGCAGCGTTGAAGATCGAGCAGGGGGGACTTACGAGCAGTACTTC.

The V and J genes are TRBV9 and TRBJ2-1; TRBD2 aligns across 11 bases. After removal of 4 bases from V and 3 bases from J, the junction contained 6 bases not matched to a gene. This CDR3 spans 16 amino acids. Looked up from germline, CDR1 is SGDLS and CDR2 is YYNGEE. In DNA, the CDR3 is TGTGCCAGCAGCACCGGGACTAGCGGACTCTACAATGAGCAGTTCTTC. Its translation: CASSTGTSGLYNEQFF.

The rearrangement joins TRBV19 to TRBJ1-3, with TRBD1 matching over 7 bases. This CDR3 has 13 amino acids. Trimming took 5 bases from V and 7 from J; bases not matched to a gene: 5. CDR1 and CDR2 (germline): LNHDA, SQIVND (reference sequence). The DNA for the CDR3 is TGTGCCAGTAGTCCCCAGGGGGGGAACACCATATATTTT. Amino acid sequence: CASSPQGGNTIYF.

The genes are TRBV3-1 (or the pseudogene TRBV3-2) and TRBJ1-6, with 8 positions matching TRBD1. The CDR3 has 18 amino acids. With V trimmed by 1 base and J by 7 bases, 12 bases remained unmatched. Germline CDR1 reads LGHDT; CDR2 reads YNNKEL (reference sequence). As DNA, the CDR3 is TGTGCCAGCAGCCAAGGGACAGGGAAGAGAAATAGAAATTCACCCCTCCACTTT. Its protein product is CASSQGTGKRNRNSPLHF.

CDR3 in DNA: TGTGCCAGCAGCGGGTCAAGGGTGGCTGAAGCTTTCTTT. Protein: CASSGSRVAEAFF. V and J are TRBV5-8 and TRBJ1-1, with D uncertain. Deletions cut 4 bases from V and 6 bases from J, with 13 bases between. The CDR3 covers 13 residues. In germline, CDR1 is SGHTS, CDR2 YDEGEE.

This chain links TRBV5-1 with TRBJ2-5; D unresolved. V lost 4 bases and J 0 bases, leaving 16 bases between the germline ends. Germline V gene lookup returns CDR1 SGHRS and CDR2 YFSETQ. This CDR3 is 16 amino acids long. CDR3 residues: CASSPGRPGYQETQYF. The CDR3 DNA reads TGCGCCAGCAGCCCCGGTCGTCCGGGTTACCAAGAGACCCAGTACTTC.

This chain connects TRBV9 to TRBJ2-5; D unresolved. The CDR3 spans 14 residues. Germline V gene lookup returns CDR1 SGDLS and CDR2 YYNGEE. The ends were cut back, 5 bases at V and 3 bases at J, with 14 bases in the middle. The CDR3 bases are TGTGCCAGCAGTGGGCGGAATCTCAAAGAGACCCAGTACTTC. It translates to CASSGRNLKETQYF.

The rearrangement joins TRBV7-8 to TRBJ1-5; possible D gene TRBD1, 6 bases. CDR1 is SGHVS and CDR2 is FQNEAQ in the germline V gene. V lost 5 bases and J 4 bases, leaving 12 bases between the germline ends. This CDR3 has 14 residues. CDR3 in DNA: TGTGCCAGCAGCCCCGGGGGGCCAAATCAGCCCCAGCATTTT. Protein: CASSPGGPNQPQHF.

V gene TRBV7-9 combines with J gene TRBJ2-1; 7 bases align to TRBD2. Germline CDR1 reads SEHNR; CDR2 reads FQNEAQ (reference sequence). The V and J ends lost 4 bases and 4 bases, in that order; junction bases with no gene match: 4. The CDR3 is 14 residues long. The CDR3 protein is CASSSAGPYNEQFF. The CDR3 nucleotides read TGTGCCAGCAGCTCAGCGGGGCCTTACAATGAGCAGTTCTTC.

This clone was recorded only once. The chain combines TRBV15 with TRBJ2-4; D not resolved. This CDR3 has 18 residues. V gave up 0 bases and J gave up 0 bases, with 15 bases separating them. The germline CDR1 and CDR2 sequences are LNHNV and YYDKDF (reference sequence). The CDR3 reads CATSRDQGRRLAKNIQYF. In DNA form, the CDR3 reads TGTGCCACCAGCAGAGATCAAGGGCGGAGACTAGCCAAAAACATTCAGTACTTC.

This clone was seen a few times. This sequence joins TRBV9 and TRBJ2-3, with TRBD1 matching 7 bases. This CDR3 spans 12 amino acids. V shed 3 bases and J 9 bases; nucleotides not matched to a gene: 4. Per germline, CDR1 SGDLS and CDR2 YYNGEE. The CDR3 loop reads CASSGLTGTQYF. For the CDR3, the DNA is TGTGCCAGCAGCGGCTTGACAGGGACGCAGTATTTT.

The genes are TRBV19 and TRBJ1-5, with D tentatively TRBD1 (6 bases). Germline V gene lookup returns CDR1 LNHDA and CDR2 SQIVND (reference sequence). The CDR3 loop spans 15 amino acids. V shed 1 base and J shed 6 bases, with 13 bases lying between them. The CDR3 region has the DNA TGTGCCAGTAGTATAGGGGGGGCATTTTCTCAGCCCCAGCATTTT. It codes for CASSIGGAFSQPQHF.

The sample holds a few counts of this clone. The chain joins TRBV18 to TRBJ2-5; a weak D match, TRBD1 (5 bases). There are 16 residues in the CDR3. Germline V lookup: CDR1 KGHSH, CDR2 LQKENI. The ends were cut back, 4 bases at V and 2 bases at J, with 17 bases in the middle. DNA for the CDR3: TGTGCCAGCTCACACCCTGTGGTGACAGTACAAGAGACCCAGTACTTC. It codes for CASSHPVVTVQETQYF. Full variable domain (missing parts from reference TRBV18 and TRBJ2-5): NAGVMQNPRHLVRRRGQEARLRCSPMKGHSHVYWYRQLPEEGLKFMVYLQKENIIDESGMPKERFSAEFPKEGPSILRIQQVVRGDSAAYFCASSHPVVTVQETQYFGPGTRLLVL.

Comment on this clone: Sequence at one end of the junction differs from germline and may be a read error. V and J are TRBV6-1 and TRBJ1-1; TRBD1 matches at 8 bases. CDR3 length equals 14 residues. The germline V gene has CDR1 MNHNS and CDR2 SASEGT. CDR3 nucleotide sequence: TGTGCCAGCTGTGACGGGACAGGATTTTCTGAAGCTTTCTTT. Its protein is CASCDGTGFSEAFF.

V gene TRBV6-5 combines with J gene TRBJ1-2, with no clear D. This CDR3 is 11 amino acids long. The germline V gene has CDR1 MNHEY and CDR2 SVGAGI. Trimming took 4 bases from V and 4 from J, leaving 4 bases between them. CDR3 in DNA: TGTGCCAGCAGTTTGGGCTATGGCTACACCTTC. Translated, it gives CASSLGYGYTF.

The chain joins TRBV6-5 to TRBJ1-2, with D unresolved. This CDR3 contains 15 residues. V was cut by 0 bases and J by 5 bases, with 13 bases left in between. CDR1 and CDR2 (germline): MNHEY, SVGAGI. This chain's CDR3 is CASSYSSGRSYGYTF. The CDR3 coding sequence is TGTGCCAGCAGTTACTCATCCGGCAGATCTTATGGCTACACCTTC.

This clone was seen just once. This sequence joins TRBV6-5 and TRBJ2-3; no firm D call. Germline V lookup: CDR1 MNHEY, CDR2 SVGAGI. This CDR3 is built from 14 residues. The V gene lost 6 bases and the J gene lost 3 bases, with 13 bases spanning the gap. CDR3 sequence (DNA): TGTGCCAGCAGCATTGGACGAGGAACAGATACGCAGTATTTT. It yields the protein CASSIGRGTDTQYF.

The chain carries TRBV18 and TRBJ2-1; D not resolved. Looked up from germline, CDR1 is KGHSH and CDR2 is LQKENI. V shed 5 bases and J shed 9 bases, with 8 bases lying between them. The CDR3 length is 11 residues. The DNA of the CDR3 is TGTGCCAGCTCAGATAGGATTGAGCAGTTCTTC. Protein sequence: CASSDRIEQFF.

The gene calls are TRBV5-1 and TRBJ1-2; weak D call: TRBD1 (5 bases). This CDR3 region has 15 residues. V was clipped by 3 bases and J by 6 bases, with 18 bases between them. Germline V gene sequence: CDR1 SGHRS, CDR2 YFSETQ. CDR3 loop: CASSSRSTVSDGYTF. The CDR3, as DNA: TGCGCCAGCAGCTCCCGCTCGACAGTCTCGGATGGCTACACCTTC.